What follows describes a single TCR beta chain. CD8+ and CD4+ T cells circulating in blood were sequenced for TCR beta. CD8+ and CD4+ T cells were negatively isolated; TEMRA cells were FACS-enriched. These data come from a study of CD8 T cells in Susac syndrome. Reverse transcription of roughly 0.5 to 1 ug RNA was performed with random hexamers. Amplification of the TCR beta CDR3 was carried out by immunoSEQ multiplex PCR, which spanned a total of 54 Vbeta and 13 Jbeta segments. TCRdb reprocessed the immunoSEQ multiplex PCR reads with MiXCR, giving one entry per CDR3 protein. The sample lists about 190,000 distinct CDR3 sequences, approximately 93% seen once, with 0.1% in the top ten. The CDR3 spans 20 residues. Germline-derived CDR1 and CDR2 are MGHRA and YSYEKL. V was cut by 2 bases and J by 0 bases, with 20 bases left in between.

Sequencing was done on a sample of CD4+ T cells from PBMCs. The sequence derives from a human donor in good health. This chain joins TRBV4-1 and TRBJ1-6; a weak D match, TRBD1 (5 bases). The CDR3 spells CASSQTGGQPGSSYNSPLHF. In nucleotides, the CDR3 is TGCGCCAGCAGCCAAACAGGAGGACAACCCGGAAGCTCCTATAATTCACCCCTCCACTTT.